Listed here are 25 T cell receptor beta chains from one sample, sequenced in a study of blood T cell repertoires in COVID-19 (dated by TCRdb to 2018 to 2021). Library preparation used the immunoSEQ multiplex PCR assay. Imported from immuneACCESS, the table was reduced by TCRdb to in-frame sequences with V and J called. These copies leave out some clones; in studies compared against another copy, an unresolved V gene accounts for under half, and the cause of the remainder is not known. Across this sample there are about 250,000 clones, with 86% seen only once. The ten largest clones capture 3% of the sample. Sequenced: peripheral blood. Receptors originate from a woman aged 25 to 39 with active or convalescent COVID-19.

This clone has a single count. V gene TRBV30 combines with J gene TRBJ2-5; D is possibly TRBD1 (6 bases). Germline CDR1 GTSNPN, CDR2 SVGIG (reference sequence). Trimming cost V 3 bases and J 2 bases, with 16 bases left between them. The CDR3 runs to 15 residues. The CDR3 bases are TGTGCCTGGAGCCGTGGTCAGGGGCCACAAGAGACCCAGTACTTC. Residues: CAWSRGQGPQETQYF.

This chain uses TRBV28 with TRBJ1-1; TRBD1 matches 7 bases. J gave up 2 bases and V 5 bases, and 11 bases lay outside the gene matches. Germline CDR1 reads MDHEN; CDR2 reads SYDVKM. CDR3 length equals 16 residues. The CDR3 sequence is CASSPLPGTANTEAFF. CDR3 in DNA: TGTGCCAGCAGTCCCCTCCCCGGGACAGCCAACACTGAAGCTTTCTTT.

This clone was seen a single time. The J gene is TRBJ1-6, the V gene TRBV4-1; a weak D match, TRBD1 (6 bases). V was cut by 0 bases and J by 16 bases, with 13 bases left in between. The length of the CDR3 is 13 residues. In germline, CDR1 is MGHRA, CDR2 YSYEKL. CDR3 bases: TGCGCCAGCAGCCAAGATATGCGGGGGCGGCTCCACTTT. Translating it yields CASSQDMRGRLHF.

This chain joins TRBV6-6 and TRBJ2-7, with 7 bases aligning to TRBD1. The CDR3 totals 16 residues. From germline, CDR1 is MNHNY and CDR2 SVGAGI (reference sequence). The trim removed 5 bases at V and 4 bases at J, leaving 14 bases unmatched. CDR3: CASSLLRQGFPYEQYF. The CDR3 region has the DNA TGTGCCAGCAGTCTACTCCGACAGGGATTCCCTTACGAGCAGTACTTC.

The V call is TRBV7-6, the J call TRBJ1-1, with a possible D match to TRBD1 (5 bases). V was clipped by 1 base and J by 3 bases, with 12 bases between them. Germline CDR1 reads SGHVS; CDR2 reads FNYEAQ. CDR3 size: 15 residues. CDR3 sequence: CASSLGGRGDTEAFF. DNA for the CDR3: TGTGCCAGCAGCTTAGGGGGAAGGGGTGACACTGAAGCTTTCTTT.

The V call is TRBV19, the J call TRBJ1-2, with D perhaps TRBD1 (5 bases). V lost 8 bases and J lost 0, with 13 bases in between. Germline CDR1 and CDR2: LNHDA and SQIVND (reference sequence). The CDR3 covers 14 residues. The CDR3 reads CASSTASTNYGYTF. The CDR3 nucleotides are TGTGCCAGTTCGACAGCATCAACTAACTATGGCTACACCTTC.

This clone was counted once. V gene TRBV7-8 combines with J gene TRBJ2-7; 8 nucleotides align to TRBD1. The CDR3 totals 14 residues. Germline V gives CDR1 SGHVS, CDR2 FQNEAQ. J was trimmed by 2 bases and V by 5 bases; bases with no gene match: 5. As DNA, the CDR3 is TGTGCCAGCAGCCGACAGGGGCCTACCTACGAGCAGTACTTC. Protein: CASSRQGPTYEQYF. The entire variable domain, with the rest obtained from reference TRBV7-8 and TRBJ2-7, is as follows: GAGVSQSPRYKVAKRGQDVALRCDPISGHVSLFWYQQALGQGPEFLTYFQNEAQLDKSGLPSDRFFAERPEGSVSTLKIQRTQQEDSAVYLCASSRQGPTYEQYFGPGTRLTVT.

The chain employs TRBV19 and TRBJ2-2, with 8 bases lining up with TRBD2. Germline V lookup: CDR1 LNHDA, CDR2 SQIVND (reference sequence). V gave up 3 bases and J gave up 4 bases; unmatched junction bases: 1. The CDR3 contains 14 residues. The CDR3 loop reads CASSIRGGTGELFF. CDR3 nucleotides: TGTGCCAGTAGTATTCGGGGGGGCACCGGGGAGCTGTTTTTT. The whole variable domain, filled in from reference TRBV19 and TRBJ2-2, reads DGGITQSPKYLFRKEGQNVTLSCEQNLNHDAMYWYRQDPGQGLRLIYYSQIVNDFQKGDIAEGYSVSREKKESFPLTVTSAQKNPTAFYLCASSIRGGTGELFFGEGSRLTVL.

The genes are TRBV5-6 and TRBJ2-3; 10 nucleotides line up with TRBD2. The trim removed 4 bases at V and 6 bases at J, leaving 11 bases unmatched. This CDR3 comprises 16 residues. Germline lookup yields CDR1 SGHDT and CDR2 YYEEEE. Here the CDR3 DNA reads TGTGCCAGCAGCCCTGAGCGGGGGGGCCTCGGGGATACGCAGTATTTT. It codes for CASSPERGGLGDTQYF.

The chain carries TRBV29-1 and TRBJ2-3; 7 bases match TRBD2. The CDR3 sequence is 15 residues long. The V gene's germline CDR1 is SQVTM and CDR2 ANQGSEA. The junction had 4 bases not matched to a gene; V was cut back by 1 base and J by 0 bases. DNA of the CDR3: TGCAGCGTTGAAGTGGCTAGCGGAAGCACAGATACGCAGTATTTT. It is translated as CSVEVASGSTDTQYF.

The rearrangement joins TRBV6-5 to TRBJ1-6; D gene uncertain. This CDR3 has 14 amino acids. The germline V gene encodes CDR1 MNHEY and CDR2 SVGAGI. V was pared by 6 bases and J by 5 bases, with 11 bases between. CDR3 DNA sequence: TGTGCCAGCAGGCCCAGCGGGGATAATTCACCCCTCCACTTT. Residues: CASRPSGDNSPLHF.

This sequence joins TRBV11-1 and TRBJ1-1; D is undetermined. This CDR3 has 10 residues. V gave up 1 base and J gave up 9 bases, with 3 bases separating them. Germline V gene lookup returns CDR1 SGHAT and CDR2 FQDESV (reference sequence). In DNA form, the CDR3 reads TGTGCCAGCAGCTTAGTCAAAGCTTTCTTT. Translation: CASSLVKAFF.

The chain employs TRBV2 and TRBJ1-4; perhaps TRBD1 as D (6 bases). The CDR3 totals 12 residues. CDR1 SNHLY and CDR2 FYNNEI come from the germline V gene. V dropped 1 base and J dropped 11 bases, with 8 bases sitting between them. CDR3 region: CASSEDQGKLFF. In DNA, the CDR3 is TGTGCCAGCAGTGAAGATCAGGGGAAACTGTTTTTT.

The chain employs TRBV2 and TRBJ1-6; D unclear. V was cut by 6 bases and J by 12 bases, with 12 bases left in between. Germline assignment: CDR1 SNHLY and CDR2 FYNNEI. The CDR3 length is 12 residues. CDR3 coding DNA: TGTGCCAGCAGGCGGGAGGACGGACCCCTCCACTTT. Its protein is CASRREDGPLHF.

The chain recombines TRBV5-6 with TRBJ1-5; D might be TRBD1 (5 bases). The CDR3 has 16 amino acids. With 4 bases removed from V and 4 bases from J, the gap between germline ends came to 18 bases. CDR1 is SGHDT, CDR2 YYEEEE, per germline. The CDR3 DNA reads TGTGCCAGCAGCGAACTAGGGGACGGAGGGAATCAGCCCCAGCATTTT. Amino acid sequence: CASSELGDGGNQPQHF.

The CDR3 is CASSQRLAGPYEQYF. The CDR3 nucleotides are TGTGCCAGCAGTCAGAGACTAGCGGGCCCCTACGAGCAGTACTTC. The chain combines TRBV28 with TRBJ2-7, with TRBD2 matching over 10 bases. Germline V gene sequence: CDR1 MDHEN, CDR2 SYDVKM. The CDR3 covers 15 residues. V shed 5 bases and J 2 bases; nucleotides not matched to a gene: 6. Using reference TRBV28 and TRBJ2-7 for the parts outside the CDR3, the full variable domain is DVKVTQSSRYLVKRTGEKVFLECVQDMDHENMFWYRQDPGLGLRLIYFSYDVKMKEKGDIPEGYSVSREKKERFSLILESASTNQTSMYLCASSQRLAGPYEQYFGPGTRLTVT.

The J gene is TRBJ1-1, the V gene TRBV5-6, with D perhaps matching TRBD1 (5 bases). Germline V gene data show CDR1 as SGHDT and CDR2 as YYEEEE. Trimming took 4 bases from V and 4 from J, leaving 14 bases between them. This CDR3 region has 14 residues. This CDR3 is CASSLTGGTTEAFF. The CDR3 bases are TGTGCCAGCAGCCTCACCGGGGGAACCACTGAAGCTTTCTTT.

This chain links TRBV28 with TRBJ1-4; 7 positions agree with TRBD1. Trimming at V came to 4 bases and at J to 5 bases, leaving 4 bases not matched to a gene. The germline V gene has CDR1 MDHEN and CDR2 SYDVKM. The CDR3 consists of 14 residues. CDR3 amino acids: CASSSGTENEKLFF. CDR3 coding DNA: TGTGCCAGCAGTTCCGGGACAGAGAATGAAAAACTGTTTTTT.

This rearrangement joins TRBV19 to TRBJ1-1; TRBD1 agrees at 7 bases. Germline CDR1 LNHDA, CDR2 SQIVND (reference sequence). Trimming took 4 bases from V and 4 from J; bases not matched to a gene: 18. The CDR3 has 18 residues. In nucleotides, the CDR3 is TGTGCCAGTAGTACTCGGAGGAGAGGGGGCCCGAAGGTCACTGAAGCTTTCTTT. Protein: CASSTRRRGGPKVTEAFF.

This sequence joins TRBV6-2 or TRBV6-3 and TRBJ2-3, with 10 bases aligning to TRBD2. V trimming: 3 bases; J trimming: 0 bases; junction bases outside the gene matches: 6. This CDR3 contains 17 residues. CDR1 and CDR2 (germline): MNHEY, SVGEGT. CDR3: CASSYGRTSGSTDTQYF. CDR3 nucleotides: TGTGCCAGCAGTTATGGCCGGACTAGCGGTAGCACAGATACGCAGTATTTT.

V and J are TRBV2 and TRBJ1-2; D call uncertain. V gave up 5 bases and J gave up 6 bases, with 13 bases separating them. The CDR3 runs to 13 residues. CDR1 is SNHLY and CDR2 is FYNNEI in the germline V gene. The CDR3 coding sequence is TGTGCCAGCAGTTTAACTGGACTGGATGGCTACACCTTC. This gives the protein CASSLTGLDGYTF.

The CDR3 region has the DNA TGTGCCAGCAGTTTAAAGGGGACACAAGCAACTAATGAAAAACTGTTTTTT. Translating gives CASSLKGTQATNEKLFF. This chain joins TRBV28 and TRBJ1-4; D possibly corresponds to TRBD1 (6 bases). CDR3 length: 17 amino acids. Germline V gene lookup returns CDR1 MDHEN and CDR2 SYDVKM. V was clipped by 2 bases and J by 0 bases, with 13 bases between them.

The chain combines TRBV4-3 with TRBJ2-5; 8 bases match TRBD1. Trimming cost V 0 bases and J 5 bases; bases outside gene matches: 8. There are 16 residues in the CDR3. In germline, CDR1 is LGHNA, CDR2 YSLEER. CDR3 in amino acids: CASSQDGTGLRETQYF. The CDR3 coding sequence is TGCGCCAGCAGCCAAGATGGGACAGGCCTCCGGGAGACCCAGTACTTC.

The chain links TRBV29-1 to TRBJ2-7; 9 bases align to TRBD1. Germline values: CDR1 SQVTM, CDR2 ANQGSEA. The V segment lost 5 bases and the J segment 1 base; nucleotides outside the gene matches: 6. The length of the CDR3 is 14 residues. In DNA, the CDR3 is TGCAGCGTTCGCGGGGACAGGGAGTCCTACGAGCAGTACTTC. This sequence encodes CSVRGDRESYEQYF.

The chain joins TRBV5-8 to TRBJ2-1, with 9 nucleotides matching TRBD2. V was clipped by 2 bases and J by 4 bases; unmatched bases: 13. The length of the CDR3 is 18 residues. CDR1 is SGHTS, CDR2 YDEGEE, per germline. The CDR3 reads CASSLPKRGVLRYNEQFF. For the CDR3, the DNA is TGTGCCAGCAGCTTACCTAAGCGGGGGGTTTTGAGGTACAATGAGCAGTTCTTC.